In its sample, the clone carrying this T cell receptor (beta chain) is medium-sized. The sample belongs to a study of human T cells and chemical hapten exposure. Study background: For the roughly 24-week duration of the study, patients were given weekly doses of diphenylcyclopropenone on the scalp. Per-sample TCR yield variation was attributed mainly to small pooled library volume differences.

The CDR3 is 16 amino acids. After removal of 3 bases from V and 3 bases from J, the junction contained 4 bases not matched to a gene. Germline V gene lookup returns CDR1 SEHNR and CDR2 FQNEAQ (reference sequence). For the library, individual cDNA molecules each received unique molecular identifiers. TCRdb re-derived calls from the RACE reads in MiXCR, one entry per CDR3 protein. The sample includes about 43,000 distinct CDR3 sequences, 3% to 3.5% seen only once; the top ten take approximately 6.7%. Documented time point: patch test 2, 6 weeks after DPC sensitization. Treatment indicated: therapeutic diphenylcyclopropenone sensitization with weekly scalp DPC.

The sequence was collected from a man aged 35 to 55 with alopecia areata. Some clones in this sample may be carry-over from other donors' samples. The starting material was whole blood, obtained in connection with sensitization to the hapten diphenylcyclopropenone (DPC). The genes are TRBV7-9 and TRBJ2-2, with TRBD2 matching 10 bases. The CDR3 is CASSLLAGVDTGELFF. CDR3 DNA sequence: TGTGCCAGCAGCTTGCTAGCGGGAGTCGACACCGGGGAGCTGTTTTTT.